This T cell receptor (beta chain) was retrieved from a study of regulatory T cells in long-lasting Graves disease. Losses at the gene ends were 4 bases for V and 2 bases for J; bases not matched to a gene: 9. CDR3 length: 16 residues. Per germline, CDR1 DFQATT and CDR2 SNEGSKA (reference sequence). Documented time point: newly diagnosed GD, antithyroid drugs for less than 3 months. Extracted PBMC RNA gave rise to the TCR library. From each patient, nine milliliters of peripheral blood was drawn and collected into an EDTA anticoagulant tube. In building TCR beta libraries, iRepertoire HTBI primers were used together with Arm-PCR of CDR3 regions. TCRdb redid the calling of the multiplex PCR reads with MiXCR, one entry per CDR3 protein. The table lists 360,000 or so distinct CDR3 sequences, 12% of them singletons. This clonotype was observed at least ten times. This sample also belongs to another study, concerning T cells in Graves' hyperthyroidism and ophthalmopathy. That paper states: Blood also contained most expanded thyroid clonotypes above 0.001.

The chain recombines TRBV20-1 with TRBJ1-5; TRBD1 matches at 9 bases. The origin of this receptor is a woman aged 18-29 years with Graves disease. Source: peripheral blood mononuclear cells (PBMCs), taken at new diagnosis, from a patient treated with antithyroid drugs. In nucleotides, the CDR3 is TGCAGTGCTACCCTACAGGGGGCTTCGGGCAATCAGCCCCAGCATTTT. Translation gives CSATLQGASGNQPQHF.